Listed below are T cell receptor beta chains from one sample, sequenced in a study of response to subunit inactivated influenza vaccine. TCRdb re-called the RT-PCR reads with MiXCR, one entry per CDR3 protein. Here the sample spans about 500,000 distinct CDR3 sequences, approximately 16% being singletons. Specimen: CD4+ T cells sorted from PBMCs, collected less than 30 months after vaccination. These receptor sequences come from a man aged 50 to 69 who received an inactivated influenza vaccine. The CDR3 runs from the conserved cysteine through the conserved F or W. D genes are given only for firm matches. The listing skips clone size in some rows; elsewhere it reads once, few, many or a size class.

j_call: TRBJ2-5; v_call: TRBV28; clone_size: -; d_call: TRBD2; cdr3_aa: CASTLRLGLASQETQYF; cdr3_nt: TGTGCCAGCACCCTCCGACTGGGACTAGCGAGCCAAGAGACCCAGTACTTC
j_call: TRBJ2-7; v_call: TRBV20-1; clone_size: few; d_call: -; cdr3_aa: CRTDRIQNEQYF; cdr3_nt: TGCAGAACCGACAGGATCCAAAACGAGCAGTACTTC
j_call: TRBJ1-4; v_call: TRBV4-2; clone_size: -; d_call: -; cdr3_aa: CASSTAPGAQAEKLFF; cdr3_nt: TGTGCCAGCAGCACCGCACCAGGGGCGCAGGCTGAAAAACTGTTTTTT
j_call: TRBJ2-3; v_call: TRBV5-1; clone_size: few; d_call: TRBD1; cdr3_aa: CASSGTGGRVDTQYF; cdr3_nt: TGCGCCAGCAGCGGGACAGGGGGCCGGGTAGATACGCAGTATTTT
j_call: TRBJ2-5; v_call: TRBV7-2; clone_size: few; d_call: -; cdr3_aa: CASWGSPQETQYF; cdr3_nt: TGTGCCAGCTGGGGGTCACCCCAAGAGACCCAGTACTTC
j_call: TRBJ1-4; v_call: TRBV3-1; clone_size: few; d_call: -; cdr3_aa: CASSQETGLGEKLFF; cdr3_nt: TGTGCCAGCAGCCAAGAGACGGGGCTTGGTGAAAAACTGTTTTTT
j_call: TRBJ2-4; v_call: TRBV4-2; clone_size: -; d_call: -; cdr3_aa: CASSQVPDKKNIQYF; cdr3_nt: TGTGCCAGCAGCCAAGTTCCAGACAAGAAAAACATTCAGTACTTC
j_call: TRBJ2-1; v_call: TRBV20-1; clone_size: -; d_call: -; cdr3_aa: CSARLGVSSYNEQFF; cdr3_nt: TGCAGTGCTAGACTAGGGGTATCCTCCTACAATGAGCAGTTCTTC
j_call: TRBJ1-1; v_call: TRBV7-2; clone_size: few; d_call: TRBD1; cdr3_aa: CASSLAPRQGAGTEAFF; cdr3_nt: TGTGCCAGCAGCTTAGCTCCTCGACAGGGGGCTGGTACTGAAGCTTTCTTT
j_call: TRBJ2-1; v_call: TRBV20-1; clone_size: few; d_call: TRBD2; cdr3_aa: CSATSGRSNEQFF; cdr3_nt: TGCAGTGCTACTAGCGGGAGATCCAATGAGCAGTTCTTC
j_call: TRBJ2-3; v_call: TRBV7-6; clone_size: -; d_call: TRBD1; cdr3_aa: CASSLGQTTDTQYF; cdr3_nt: TGTGCCAGCAGCTTGGGACAGACCACAGATACGCAGTATTTT
j_call: TRBJ1-1; v_call: TRBV20-1; clone_size: -; d_call: TRBD1; cdr3_aa: CSAARGQLNTEAFF; cdr3_nt: TGCAGTGCCGCGAGGGGACAGCTGAACACTGAAGCTTTCTTT
j_call: TRBJ2-3; v_call: TRBV10-2; clone_size: few; d_call: TRBD2; cdr3_aa: CASSTGLANALYTDTQYF; cdr3_nt: TGCGCCAGCAGCACGGGACTAGCGAACGCATTATACACAGATACGCAGTATTTT
j_call: TRBJ2-5; v_call: TRBV3-1; clone_size: -; d_call: -; cdr3_aa: CASTDRSWKTQYF; cdr3_nt: TGTGCCAGCACCGACAGATCATGGAAGACCCAGTACTTC